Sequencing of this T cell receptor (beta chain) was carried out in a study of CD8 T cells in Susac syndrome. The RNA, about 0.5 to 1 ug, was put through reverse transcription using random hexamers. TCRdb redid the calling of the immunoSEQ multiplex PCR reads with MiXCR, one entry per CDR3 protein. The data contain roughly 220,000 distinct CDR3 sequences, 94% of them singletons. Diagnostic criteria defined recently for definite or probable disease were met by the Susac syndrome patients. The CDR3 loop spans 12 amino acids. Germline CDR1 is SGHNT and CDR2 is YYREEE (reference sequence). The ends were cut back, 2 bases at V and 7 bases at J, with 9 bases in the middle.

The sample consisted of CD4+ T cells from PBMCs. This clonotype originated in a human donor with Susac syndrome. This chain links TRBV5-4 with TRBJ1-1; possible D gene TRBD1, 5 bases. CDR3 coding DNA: TGTGCCAGCAGCTTCAGCGGGGGTGAAGCTTTCTTT. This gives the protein CASSFSGGEAFF.